The subject of this entry is one T cell receptor beta chain. The antigen remains unidentified. This entry comes from a study of cytomegalovirus exposure and HLA in healthy donors. Findings of the study overall: Subsequent analysis found a tendency for first-cohort TCR clusters to co-occur within the 120 or so validation repertoires.

The method was immunoSEQ multiplex PCR; TCRdb's version includes in-frame clones alone and lacks a portion of them. The table records some 150,000 clones, roughly 86% of them present only once. V lost 5 bases to trimming and J lost 3 bases; unmatched junction nucleotides: 1. The CDR3 is made up of 13 amino acids. CDR1 and CDR2 (germline): WNHNN, SYGVQD (reference sequence). V gene TRBV10-1 combines with J gene TRBJ2-7; 10 bases line up with TRBD1. The TCR originated in a human donor in good health. Sample: PBMCs. CDR3 nucleotide sequence: TGCGCCAGCAGTAGGGACAGGGGCTACGAGCAGTACTTC. Amino acids: CASSRDRGYEQYF.